This T cell receptor (beta chain) was captured by sequencing in a study of blood T cell repertoires in COVID-19. Method: immunoSEQ multiplex PCR; TCRdb's copy keeps in-frame clones and lacks some. The table includes roughly 290,000 clones, about 80% detected once. Per germline, CDR1 MNHEY and CDR2 SVGEGT. The ends lost 6 bases at V and 0 bases at J; junction bases unmatched: 5. This CDR3 contains 17 residues. Sequencing input: peripheral blood. This chain connects TRBV6-2 or TRBV6-3 to TRBJ2-2; 12 bases are a match to TRBD2. The clonotype was recovered from a person aged 65-85 years with COVID-19, enrolled during active disease. The CDR3 DNA is TGTGCCAGCAGCCCTGGACTAGCGGGACCGAACACCGGGGAGCTGTTTTTT. This translates into CASSPGLAGPNTGELFF.